This is a list of T cell receptor beta chains from one sample in a study of cytomegalovirus exposure and HLA in healthy donors. The method was immunoSEQ multiplex PCR; TCRdb's version includes in-frame clones alone and lacks a portion of them. The sample shows around 60,000 clones, more than 60% of them seen only once. Sequencing input: PBMCs. The receptors come from a man in his forties or fifties in good health and CMV-seropositive. The CDR3 runs from the conserved cysteine through the conserved F or W. A D gene is named only where the DNA matches it firmly. Where a row states a size, it is once, few, many or the class of an expanded clone; other rows omit it.

clone_size: .
v_call: TRBV11-2
j_call: TRBJ2-7
d_call: TRBD1
cdr3_aa: CASSRDRAYEQYF
cdr3_nt: TGTGCCAGCAGCCGGGACAGGGCCTACGAGCAGTACTTC

clone_size: .
v_call: TRBV9
j_call: TRBJ2-3
d_call: TRBD2
cdr3_aa: CASSANPSGGSSDTQYF
cdr3_nt: TGTGCCAGCAGCGCCAACCCTAGCGGGGGGTCCTCAGATACGCAGTATTTT

clone_size: .
v_call: TRBV7-2
j_call: TRBJ2-1
d_call: .
cdr3_aa: CASSLGAGTPPYNEQFF
cdr3_nt: TGTGCCAGCAGCTTAGGGGCGGGGACCCCCCCTTACAATGAGCAGTTCTTC

clone_size: .
v_call: TRBV27
j_call: TRBJ2-3
d_call: TRBD2
cdr3_aa: CASSLSSGTRALFTQYF
cdr3_nt: TGTGCCAGCAGTTTATCGAGCGGGACTAGGGCGCTGTTTACGCAGTATTTT

clone_size: .
v_call: TRBV6-5
j_call: TRBJ2-7
d_call: .
cdr3_aa: CASSYDSSSYEQYF
cdr3_nt: TGTGCCAGCAGTTACGACAGCAGCTCCTACGAGCAGTACTTC

clone_size: .
v_call: TRBV9
j_call: TRBJ2-3
d_call: .
cdr3_aa: CASSSRRERGSDTQYF
cdr3_nt: TGTGCCAGCAGCTCCCGCCGAGAGCGTGGTTCAGATACGCAGTATTTT

clone_size: .
v_call: TRBV5-1
j_call: TRBJ2-5
d_call: .
cdr3_aa: CASSLGGIKRETQYF
cdr3_nt: TGCGCCAGCAGCTTGGGCGGGATCAAAAGGGAGACCCAGTACTTC

clone_size: few
v_call: TRBV15
j_call: TRBJ1-6
d_call: .
cdr3_aa: CATSRDEGLSSPLHF
cdr3_nt: TGTGCCACCAGCAGAGATGAGGGTTTAAGTTCACCCCTCCACTTT

clone_size: .
v_call: TRBV18
j_call: TRBJ1-6
d_call: .
cdr3_aa: CASSPAGQNSPLHF
cdr3_nt: TGTGCCAGCTCACCAGCAGGGCAGAATTCACCCCTCCACTTT

clone_size: .
v_call: TRBV19
j_call: TRBJ2-1
d_call: TRBD2
cdr3_aa: CASRVAGLDGQFF
cdr3_nt: TGTGCCAGTAGGGTCGCAGGACTAGACGGGCAGTTCTTC

clone_size: .
v_call: TRBV7-9
j_call: TRBJ2-7
d_call: .
cdr3_aa: CASSLAGTGLYEQYF
cdr3_nt: TGTGCCAGCAGCTTAGCGGGAACAGGGCTCTACGAGCAGTACTTC

clone_size: .
v_call: TRBV6-6
j_call: TRBJ2-7
d_call: .
cdr3_aa: CASSSEDRYYEQYF
cdr3_nt: TGTGCCAGCAGTTCCGAGGACAGATACTACGAGCAGTACTTC

clone_size: .
v_call: TRBV6-1
j_call: TRBJ1-5
d_call: TRBD1
cdr3_aa: CASSGGQYVSNQPQHF
cdr3_nt: TGTGCCAGCAGTGGGGGACAGTATGTTAGCAATCAGCCCCAGCATTTT

clone_size: .
v_call: TRBV7-9
j_call: TRBJ2-5
d_call: TRBD1
cdr3_aa: CASSLPGQGGETQYF
cdr3_nt: TGTGCCAGCAGCCTTCCCGGACAGGGGGGAGAGACCCAGTACTTC

clone_size: .
v_call: TRBV7-9
j_call: TRBJ2-5
d_call: TRBD2
cdr3_aa: CASSFSSGEETQYF
cdr3_nt: TGTGCCAGCAGCTTTTCTAGCGGGGAAGAGACCCAGTACTTC

clone_size: .
v_call: TRBV7-2
j_call: TRBJ2-1
d_call: .
cdr3_aa: CASSLGRRGKGNEQFF
cdr3_nt: TGTGCCAGCAGCTTAGGGCGGCGGGGTAAAGGCAATGAGCAGTTCTTC

clone_size: .
v_call: TRBV5-4
j_call: TRBJ1-2
d_call: TRBD1
cdr3_aa: CASSPPAGQGSFSYTF
cdr3_nt: TGTGCCAGCAGCCCCCCGGCGGGACAGGGGAGTTTCAGCTACACCTTC

clone_size: once
v_call: TRBV7-9
j_call: TRBJ2-5
d_call: .
cdr3_aa: CASSLPSGQETQYF
cdr3_nt: TGTGCCAGCAGCTTACCGAGCGGGCAAGAGACCCAGTACTTC

clone_size: once
v_call: TRBV7-3
j_call: TRBJ2-1
d_call: TRBD1
cdr3_aa: CASSLGQGHNEQFF
cdr3_nt: TGTGCCAGCAGCTTGGGACAGGGCCACAATGAGCAGTTCTTC

clone_size: .
v_call: TRBV5-8
j_call: TRBJ2-6
d_call: TRBD2
cdr3_aa: CAISLFSGRISGANVLTF
cdr3_nt: TGTGCCATCAGCTTGTTTAGCGGGAGGATCTCTGGGGCCAACGTCCTGACTTTC

clone_size: .
v_call: TRBV27
j_call: TRBJ2-7
d_call: TRBD2
cdr3_aa: CASSFLAGAYEQYF
cdr3_nt: TGTGCCAGCAGTTTTCTAGCGGGAGCCTACGAGCAGTACTTC

clone_size: .
v_call: TRBV6-1
j_call: TRBJ2-2
d_call: .
cdr3_aa: CASNGFLSNTGELFF
cdr3_nt: TGTGCCAGCAACGGGTTCCTATCGAACACCGGGGAGCTGTTTTTT